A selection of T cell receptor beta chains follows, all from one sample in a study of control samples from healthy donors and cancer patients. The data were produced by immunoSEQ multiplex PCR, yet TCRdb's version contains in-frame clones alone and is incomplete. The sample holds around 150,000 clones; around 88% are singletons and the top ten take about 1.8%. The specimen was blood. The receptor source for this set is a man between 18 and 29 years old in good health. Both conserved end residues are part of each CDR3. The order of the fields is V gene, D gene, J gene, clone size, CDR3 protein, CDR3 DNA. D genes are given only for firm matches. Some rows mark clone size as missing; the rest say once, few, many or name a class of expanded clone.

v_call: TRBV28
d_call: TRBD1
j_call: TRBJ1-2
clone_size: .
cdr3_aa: CASSFRDRGLNGYTF
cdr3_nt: TGTGCCAGCAGTTTTCGGGACAGGGGGCTGAATGGCTACACCTTC

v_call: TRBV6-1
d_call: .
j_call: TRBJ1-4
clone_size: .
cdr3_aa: CASSELGSGGKLFF
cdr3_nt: TGTGCCAGCAGTGAATTAGGCAGCGGCGGAAAACTGTTTTTT

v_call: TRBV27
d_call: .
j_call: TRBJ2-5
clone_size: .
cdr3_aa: CASSFLQGGETQYF
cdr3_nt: TGTGCCAGCAGTTTTCTACAGGGAGGGGAGACCCAGTACTTC

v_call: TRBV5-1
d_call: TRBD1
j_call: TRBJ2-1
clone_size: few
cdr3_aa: CASSSKPTGARDNEQFF
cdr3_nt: TGCGCCAGCAGCTCAAAACCGACAGGGGCGCGGGACAATGAGCAGTTCTTC

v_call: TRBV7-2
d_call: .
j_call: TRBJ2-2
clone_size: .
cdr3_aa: CASSSALGTGGELFF
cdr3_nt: TGTGCCAGCAGCTCGGCACTAGGTACTGGCGGGGAGCTGTTTTTT

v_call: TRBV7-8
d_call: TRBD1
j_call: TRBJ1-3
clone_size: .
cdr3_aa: CASSLQGASGNTIYF
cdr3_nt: TGTGCCAGCAGCTTACAGGGGGCCTCTGGAAACACCATATATTTT

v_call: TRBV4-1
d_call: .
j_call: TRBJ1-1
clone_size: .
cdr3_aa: CASSQEASGVVPEAFF
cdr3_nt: TGCGCCAGCAGCCAAGAGGCGTCAGGGGTAGTCCCTGAAGCTTTCTTT

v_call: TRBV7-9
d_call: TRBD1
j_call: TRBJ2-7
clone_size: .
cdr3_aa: CASAEGAAYEQYF
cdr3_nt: TGTGCCTCAGCCGAGGGGGCGGCCTACGAGCAGTACTTC

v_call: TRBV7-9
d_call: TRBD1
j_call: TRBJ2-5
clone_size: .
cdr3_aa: CASSLWWGQGARETQYF
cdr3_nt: TGTGCCAGCAGCTTATGGTGGGGACAGGGGGCGCGAGAGACCCAGTACTTC

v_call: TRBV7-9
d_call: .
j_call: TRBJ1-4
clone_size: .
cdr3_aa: CASSSRLGSGTNEKLFF
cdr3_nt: TGTGCCAGCAGCTCCAGGCTCGGATCAGGCACTAATGAAAAACTGTTTTTT

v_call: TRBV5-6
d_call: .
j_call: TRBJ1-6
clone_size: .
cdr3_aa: CASSLAGVWDNSPLHF
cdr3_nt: TGTGCCAGCAGCTTGGCCGGGGTCTGGGATAATTCACCCCTCCACTTT

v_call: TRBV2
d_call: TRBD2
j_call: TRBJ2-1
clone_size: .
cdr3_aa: CASGGQPTSGGLGEQFF
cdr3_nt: TGTGCCAGCGGGGGACAGCCGACTAGCGGGGGCCTGGGGGAGCAGTTCTTC

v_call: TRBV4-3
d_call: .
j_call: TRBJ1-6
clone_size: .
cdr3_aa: CASSQARHSLSSPLHF
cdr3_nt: TGCGCCAGCAGCCAAGCAAGGCACAGCCTTTCTTCACCCCTCCACTTT

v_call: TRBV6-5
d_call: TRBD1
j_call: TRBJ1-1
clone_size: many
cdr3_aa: CASSGDRGTEAFF
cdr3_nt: TGTGCCAGCAGCGGGGACAGGGGGACTGAAGCTTTCTTT

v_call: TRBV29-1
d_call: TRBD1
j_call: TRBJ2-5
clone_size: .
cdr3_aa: CSVEDRDGETQYF
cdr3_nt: TGCAGCGTTGAGGACAGGGACGGAGAGACCCAGTACTTC

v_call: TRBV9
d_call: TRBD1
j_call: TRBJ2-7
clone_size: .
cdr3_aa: CASSRDRDPYEQYF
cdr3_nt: TGTGCCAGCAGCAGGGACAGGGACCCCTACGAGCAGTACTTC

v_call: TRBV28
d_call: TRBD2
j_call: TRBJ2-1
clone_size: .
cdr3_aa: CASSFLAGAGNEQFF
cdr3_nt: TGTGCCAGCAGTTTTCTAGCGGGGGCGGGAAATGAGCAGTTCTTC

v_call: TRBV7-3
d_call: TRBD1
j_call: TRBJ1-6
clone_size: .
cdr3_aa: CASSLTPGGNSPLHF
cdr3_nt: TGTGCCAGCAGCTTAACGCCAGGGGGGAATTCACCCCTCCACTTT

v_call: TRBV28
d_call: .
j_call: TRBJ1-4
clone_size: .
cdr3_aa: CASRPRQGQGLGKLFF
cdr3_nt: TGTGCCAGCAGGCCAAGACAAGGCCAGGGGCTGGGAAAACTGTTTTTT

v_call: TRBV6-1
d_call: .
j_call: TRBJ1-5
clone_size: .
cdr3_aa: CASSDRDPSQPQHF
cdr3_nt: TGTGCCAGCAGTGACAGGGACCCGAGTCAGCCCCAGCATTTT